What follows is one T cell receptor beta chain and its context. This entry is derived from a study of blood T cell repertoires in COVID-19. As for the study in general: Samples of COVID-19 (acute and convalescent) were obtained from the United States, Italy and Spain.

The CDR3 runs 14 residues. Per the germline V gene, CDR1 is SNHLY and CDR2 is FYNNEI. Trimming took 2 bases from V and 0 from J, leaving 8 bases between them. Sequencing was performed with immunoSEQ multiplex PCR; in TCRdb, only in-frame clones are kept and a portion is missing. Among approximately 270,000 clones listed, roughly 80% were seen once. The chain carries TRBV2 and TRBJ2-7; D may be TRBD1 (5 bases). The sample taken for sequencing was peripheral blood. This clonotype was obtained from a person aged 65 to 85 with COVID-19, enrolled during active disease. In DNA form, the CDR3 reads TGTGCCAGCAGTGAACAGGGTAGCTCCTACGAGCAGTACTTC. It encodes CASSEQGSSYEQYF.